The 20 T cell receptor beta chains given below trace back to one sample, sequenced in a study of blood T cell repertoires in COVID-19. Assay: immunoSEQ multiplex PCR; the TCRdb copy retains only in-frame clones and omits some. The sample includes about 140,000 clones, 84% seen only once; the top ten take around 1.6%. The material sequenced was PBMCs or T cells enriched from blood (not recorded which). These receptors were taken from a woman between 18 and 30 years old who had been exposed to COVID-19.

The chain is built from TRBV11-2 and TRBJ2-2; D is uncertain. The germline gives CDR1 SGHAT, CDR2 FQNNGV. The V and J ends lost 1 base and 2 bases respectively, with 8 bases between them. The CDR3 has 15 amino acids. The CDR3 coding sequence is TGTGCCAGCAGCTTAGCCAGAACCAACACCGGGGAGCTGTTTTTT. The encoded protein is CASSLARTNTGELFF.

As to this clone: Other nucleotide sequences in the sample specify the same CDR3. The rearrangement links TRBV27 to TRBJ2-7; TRBD1 is a possible D gene (6 bases). In germline, CDR1 is MNHEY, CDR2 SMNVEV (reference sequence). The CDR3 is 14 amino acids. Trimming took 6 bases from V and 0 from J, leaving 12 bases between them. CDR3: CASSRTGSSYEQYF. The CDR3 nucleotides are TGTGCCAGCAGCCGAACAGGGAGCTCCTACGAGCAGTACTTC.

The V and J genes are TRBV30 and TRBJ2-2; 9 nucleotides line up with TRBD2. Germline trimming cut 5 bases from V and 2 bases from J; bases unmatched to any gene: 3. The length of the CDR3 is 14 residues. The germline V gene encodes CDR1 GTSNPN and CDR2 SVGIG (reference sequence). The CDR3 loop is CAWRTSDNTGELFF. The CDR3, as DNA: TGTGCCTGGCGGACTAGCGACAACACCGGGGAGCTGTTTTTT.

The count of this clone is one. The rearrangement uses TRBV19 and TRBJ1-3; 9 nucleotides agree with TRBD1. This CDR3 spans 16 amino acids. Germline lookup yields CDR1 LNHDA and CDR2 SQIVND (reference sequence). V was clipped by 7 bases and J by 1 base; unmatched bases: 8. Written as DNA, the CDR3 is TGTGCCAGTAATACGCCGGGACAGGGATCTGGAAACACCATATATTTT. This gives the protein CASNTPGQGSGNTIYF.

This chain uses TRBV11-2 with TRBJ1-4, with unresolved D. V was cut by 1 base and J by 4 bases, with 10 bases left in between. Germline V gene lookup returns CDR1 SGHAT and CDR2 FQNNGV. This CDR3 is built from 15 residues. The CDR3, as DNA: TGTGCCAGCAGCTTAGGCCGGACTATTAATGAAAAACTGTTTTTT. Encoded protein: CASSLGRTINEKLFF. The full variable domain, its missing parts supplied by reference TRBV11-2 and TRBJ1-4, is EAGVAQSPRYKIIEKRQSVAFWCNPISGHATLYWYQQILGQGPKLLIQFQNNGVVDDSQLPKDRFSAERLKGVDSTLKIQPAKLEDSAVYLCASSLGRTINEKLFFGSGTQLSVL.

V usage is TRBV9 and J usage is TRBJ2-7; 8 bases agree with TRBD1. The V gene's germline CDR1 is SGDLS and CDR2 YYNGEE. After removal of 4 bases from V and 7 bases from J, the junction contained 10 bases not matched to a gene. This CDR3 has 14 residues. The CDR3 region is CASSQTGGQWEQYF. As DNA, the CDR3 is TGTGCCAGCAGCCAAACAGGGGGACAGTGGGAGCAGTACTTC.

The rearrangement uses TRBV15 and TRBJ1-5; D is possibly TRBD1 (5 bases). The CDR3 is 15 amino acids. Trimming shortened V by 4 bases and J by 6 bases, and 16 bases separated the two germline ends. Germline V gene lookup returns CDR1 LNHNV and CDR2 YYDKDF (reference sequence). The DNA of the CDR3 is TGTGCCACCAGCAAGAGGGCGGGGGACTCTCAGCCCCAGCATTTT. It codes for CATSKRAGDSQPQHF.

The chain joins TRBV9 to TRBJ1-4, with a weak D call TRBD1 (6 bases). Germline V gene sequence: CDR1 SGDLS, CDR2 YYNGEE. The CDR3 sequence is 16 residues long. The V end lost 0 bases, the J end lost 0 bases, and 9 bases lay between the germline ends. The CDR3 coding sequence is TGTGCCAGCAGCGTAGGAGGGGGTTCAACTAATGAAAAACTGTTTTTT. Its protein product is CASSVGGGSTNEKLFF.

This clone was detected once. Written as DNA, the CDR3 is TGCGCCAGCAGCTCGGGGGACAGGCTCGTGGAGCAGTACTTC. Encoded protein: CASSSGDRLVEQYF. This chain connects TRBV5-1 to TRBJ2-7, with TRBD1 matching 8 bases. The CDR3 is 14 residues long. Trimming at V came to 3 bases and at J to 7 bases, leaving 9 bases not matched to a gene. Germline CDR1 and CDR2: SGHRS and YFSETQ.

CDR3 in amino acids: CASSVTGNKNIQYF. The DNA for the CDR3 is TGTGCCAGCAGCGTAACAGGGAATAAAAACATTCAGTACTTC. The chain recombines TRBV2 with TRBJ2-4; maybe TRBD1 (6 bases). There are 14 residues in the CDR3. Germline V gene lookup returns CDR1 SNHLY and CDR2 FYNNEI. Trimming stripped 6 bases from V and 4 bases from J, with 13 bases between.

J is TRBJ1-1 and V is TRBV12-3 or TRBV12-4; tentatively, D is TRBD1 (5 bases). The CDR3 totals 12 residues. With 5 bases removed from V and 12 bases from J, the gap between germline ends came to 16 bases. The CDR3 loop is CASSVPVRGTFF. The CDR3 coding sequence is TGTGCCAGCAGTGTCCCTGTTAGGGGAACTTTCTTT.

CDR3 amino acids: CAIRGLAPNTSSTDTQYF. For the CDR3, the DNA is TGTGCCATCAGAGGACTAGCGCCCAACACTTCTAGCACAGATACGCAGTATTTT. V is TRBV10-3 and J is TRBJ2-3; the match to TRBD2 covers 9 bases. Germline V CDR1 and CDR2: ENHRY, SYGVKD. The length of the CDR3 is 18 residues. The trim removed 6 bases at V and 0 bases at J, leaving 13 bases unmatched.

Here the CDR3 DNA reads TGCGCCAGCAGCCAAGAGGCGTCAGGGGTCGGCACCGGGGAGCTGTTTTTT. This encodes CASSQEASGVGTGELFF. The chain links TRBV4-1 to TRBJ2-2; tentatively, D is TRBD1 (6 bases). With 0 bases removed from V and 4 bases from J, the gap between germline ends came to 15 bases. Germline V gene lookup returns CDR1 MGHRA and CDR2 YSYEKL. CDR3 length equals 17 residues.

V is TRBV18 and J is TRBJ1-2; D ambiguous. Deletions cut 5 bases from V and 3 bases from J, with 13 bases between. The germline V gene has CDR1 KGHSH and CDR2 LQKENI. This CDR3 region has 14 residues. CDR3 nucleotides: TGTGCCAGCTCAGGTGGCACCATCGACTATGGCTACACCTTC. It encodes CASSGGTIDYGYTF.

The chain employs TRBV2 and TRBJ2-3; D possibly corresponds to TRBD2 (7 bases). The V gene's germline CDR1 is SNHLY and CDR2 FYNNEI. V shed 6 bases and J shed 5 bases, with 18 bases lying between them. There are 15 residues in the CDR3. In nucleotides, the CDR3 is TGTGCCAGCAGGGGCCTGGGGGGGCGAGGAGATACGCAGTATTTT. Its protein is CASRGLGGRGDTQYF.

In DNA, the CDR3 is TGTGCCAGCAGTTTGCTAGGGACAGTTGTGAACACTGAAGCTTTCTTT. Translated, it gives CASSLLGTVVNTEAFF. The V gene is TRBV27, the J gene TRBJ1-1; 7 positions agree with TRBD1. The CDR3 has 16 amino acids. The trim removed 3 bases at V and 0 bases at J, leaving 7 bases unmatched. Germline lookup yields CDR1 MNHEY and CDR2 SMNVEV (reference sequence).

This clone was observed a few times. The chain links TRBV29-1 to TRBJ1-2; no definite D call. CDR3 length equals 10 residues. Germline CDR1 and CDR2: SQVTM and ANQGSEA. V was trimmed by 4 bases and J by 5 bases, leaving 5 bases between them. The CDR3 sequence: CSVAGYGYTF. In nucleotides, the CDR3 is TGCAGCGTTGCAGGATATGGCTACACCTTC. The full variable domain, with the rest looked up from reference TRBV29-1 and TRBJ1-2, is SAVISQKPSRDICQRGTSLTIQCQVDSQVTMMFWYRQQPGQSLTLIATANQGSEATYESGFVIDKFPISRPNLTFSTLTVSNMSPEDSSIYLCSVAGYGYTFGSGTRLTVV.

V is TRBV5-1 and J is TRBJ2-1; the D gene is possibly TRBD1 (5 bases). Germline V lookup: CDR1 SGHRS, CDR2 YFSETQ. This CDR3 has 15 residues. V shed 0 bases and J shed 7 bases, with 14 bases lying between them. The DNA for the CDR3 is TGCGCCAGCAGCTTGGCTTTGGGGCCGCAGAATGAGCAGTTCTTC. Protein: CASSLALGPQNEQFF.

The rearrangement uses TRBV11-1 and TRBJ2-4, with no clear D. Germline assignment: CDR1 SGHAT and CDR2 FQDESV (reference sequence). The CDR3 consists of 12 residues. With 2 bases removed from V and 10 bases from J, the gap between germline ends came to 9 bases. CDR3 residues: CASSLPGLIQYF. The CDR3, as DNA: TGTGCCAGCAGCTTACCGGGTCTTATTCAGTACTTC.

The J gene is TRBJ1-4, the V gene TRBV7-2; D might be TRBD1 (5 bases). V lost 1 base and J 8 bases, leaving 14 bases between the germline ends. The CDR3 contains 15 residues. Germline values: CDR1 SGHTA, CDR2 FQGNSA. The DNA of the CDR3 is TGTGCCAGCAGCTTAGACGTAGGGACTACAGAAAAACTGTTTTTT. Translating it yields CASSLDVGTTEKLFF.